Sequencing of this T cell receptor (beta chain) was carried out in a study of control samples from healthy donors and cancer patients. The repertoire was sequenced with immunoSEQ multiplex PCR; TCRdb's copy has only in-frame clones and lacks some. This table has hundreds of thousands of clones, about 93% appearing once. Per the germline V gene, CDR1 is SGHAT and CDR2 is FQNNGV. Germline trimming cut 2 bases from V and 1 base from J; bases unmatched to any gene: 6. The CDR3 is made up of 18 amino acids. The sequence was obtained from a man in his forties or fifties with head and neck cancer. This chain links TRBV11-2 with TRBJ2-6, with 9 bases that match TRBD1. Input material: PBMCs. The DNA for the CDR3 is TGTGCCAGCAGCTTATTCGGGACAGGGATTTCTGGGGCCAACGTCCTGACTTTC. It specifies CASSLFGTGISGANVLTF.